This T cell receptor beta chain comes out of a study of tissue T cells after allogeneic stem cell transplantation. The time point is: mouse harvest day 14 after allogeneic transplant. Mouse grafts combined 10^7 T-cell-depleted bone marrow cells with 10^6 splenic CD5+ T cells. Mice had MHC-mismatched B6 into BALB/c GVHD, sampled day 7 or 14. About this clone: No antigen is known for it. Gene names are the mouse ones. The DNA ends 1 residue before the CDR3 does, and the rest of the CDR3 is filled in from the germline J gene.

General study findings and limits: Across patients, clones rarely overlapped, yet motif clusters were shared tissue-specifically. Some tissue clones might be persisting host cells; their alloreactivity or antigen specificity was not determined.

Germline V gene lookup returns CDR1 KGHPV and CDR2 FQNQEV (reference sequence). The CDR3 extends over 14 amino acids. Trimming stripped 7 bases from V and 0 bases from J, with 11 bases between. CDR3 sequences, V/J genes, frequencies and template counts came from survey-depth TCRbeta sequencing. Measured with immunoSEQ multiplex PCR; TCRdb has only the in-frame clones, and not every one. The sample records under 8,000 clones, over 30% being singletons. The chain employs TRBV26 and TRBJ2-3, with a weak D call TRBD1 (6 bases). This clonotype was sampled from a female BALB/c mouse given C57BL/6 T cells with graft-versus-host disease after an allogeneic hematopoietic cell transplant. Sequenced: skin. CDR3 DNA (partial): TGTGCCAGCAAAAGGGACACTAGTGCAGAAACGCTGTAT. It translates to CASKRDTSAETLY. Given in full, the CDR3 is CASKRDTSAETLYF.